This T cell receptor (beta chain) is drawn from a study of cytomegalovirus exposure and HLA in healthy donors. Though nominally healthy at sampling, donors likely had unrecorded immune exposures. On this clone itself: Its antigen is currently unknown.

The study, taken as a whole, reports: Reported findings show TCR beta sequences accurately forecast HLA-A and HLA-B alleles in most subjects. There were 164 TCR beta chains listed as cytomegalovirus-associated. Equally common other TCR beta chains were less clonally expanded than HLA-associated ones, a later analysis found.

Germline trimming cut 10 bases from V and 1 base from J; bases unmatched to any gene: 8. The CDR3 contains 14 residues. Per the germline V gene, CDR1 is MDHEN and CDR2 is SYDVKM. This PCR relied on a set of 60 Vbeta primers and 13 Jbeta primers. Generated by immunoSEQ multiplex PCR, the TCRdb table keeps only in-frame clones and is missing some. Here the sample spans approximately 88,000 clones, under 80% being singletons. The receptor was derived from a man between 18 and 35 years old in good health and CMV-seropositive. The material sequenced was PBMCs. The rearrangement joins TRBV28 to TRBJ1-1; 8 nucleotides agree with TRBD1. CDR3 bases: TGTGCCACACAGACAGGGGTTGGGAACACTGAAGCTTTCTTT. It codes for CATQTGVGNTEAFF.